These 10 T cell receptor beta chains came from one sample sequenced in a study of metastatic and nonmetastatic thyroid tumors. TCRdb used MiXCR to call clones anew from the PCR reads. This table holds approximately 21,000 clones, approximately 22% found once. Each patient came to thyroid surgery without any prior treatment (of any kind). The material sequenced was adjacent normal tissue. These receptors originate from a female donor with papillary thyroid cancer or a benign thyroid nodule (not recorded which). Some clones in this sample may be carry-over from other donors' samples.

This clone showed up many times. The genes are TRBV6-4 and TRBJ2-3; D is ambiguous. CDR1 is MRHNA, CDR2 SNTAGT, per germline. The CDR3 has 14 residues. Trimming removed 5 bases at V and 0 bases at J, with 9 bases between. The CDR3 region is CASSRSASTDTQYF. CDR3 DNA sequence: TGTGCCAGCAGTCGGAGCGCCAGCACAGATACGCAGTATTTT.

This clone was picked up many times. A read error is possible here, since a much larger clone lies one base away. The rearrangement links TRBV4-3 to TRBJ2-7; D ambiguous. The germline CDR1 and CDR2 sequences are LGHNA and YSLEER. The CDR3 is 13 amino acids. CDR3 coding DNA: TGCGCCAGCAACCAAGAAGTCTCCTACGAGCAGTACTTC. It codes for CASNQEVSYEQYF.

CDR3 sequence reads: CASSFAGVDEQFF. In nucleotides, the CDR3 is TGCGCCAGCAGCTTTGCGGGAGTGGATGAGCAGTTCTTC. The gene calls are TRBV5-1 and TRBJ2-1; 7 bases line up with TRBD2. The CDR3 has 13 residues. The V gene's germline CDR1 is SGHRS and CDR2 YFSETQ. The V gene end was trimmed by 2 bases and the J gene end by 8 bases; junction bases not matched to a gene: 4. Drawing the rest from reference TRBV5-1 and TRBJ2-1, the complete variable domain is KAGVTQTPRYLIKTRGQQVTLSCSPISGHRSVSWYQQTPGQGLQFLFEYFSETQRNKGNFPGRFSGRQFSNSRSEMNVSTLELGDSALYLCASSFAGVDEQFFGPGTRLTVL.

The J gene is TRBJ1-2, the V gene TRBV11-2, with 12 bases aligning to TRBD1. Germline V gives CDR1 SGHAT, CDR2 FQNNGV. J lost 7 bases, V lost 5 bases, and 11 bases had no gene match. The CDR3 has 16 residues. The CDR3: CASSRNRDRGLGGYTF. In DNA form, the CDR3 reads TGTGCCAGCAGCCGAAACAGGGACAGGGGGCTGGGTGGCTACACCTTC.

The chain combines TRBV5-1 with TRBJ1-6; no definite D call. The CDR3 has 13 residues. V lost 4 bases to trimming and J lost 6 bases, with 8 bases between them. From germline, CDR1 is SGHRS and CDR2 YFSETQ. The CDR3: CASSPDPNSPLHF. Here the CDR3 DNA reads TGCGCCAGCAGCCCAGACCCTAATTCACCCCTCCACTTT.

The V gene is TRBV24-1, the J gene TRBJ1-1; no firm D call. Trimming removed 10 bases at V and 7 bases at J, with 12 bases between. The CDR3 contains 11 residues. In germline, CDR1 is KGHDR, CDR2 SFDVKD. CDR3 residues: CATSLAGEAFF. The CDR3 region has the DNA TGTGCCACTAGTTTAGCGGGTGAAGCTTTCTTT.

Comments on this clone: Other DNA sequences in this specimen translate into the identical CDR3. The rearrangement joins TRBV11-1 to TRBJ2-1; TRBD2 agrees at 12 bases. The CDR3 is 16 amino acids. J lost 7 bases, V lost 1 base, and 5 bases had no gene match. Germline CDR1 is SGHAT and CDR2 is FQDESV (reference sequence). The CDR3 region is CASSLGLAGDLNEQFF. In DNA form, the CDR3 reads TGTGCCAGCAGCTTAGGACTAGCGGGAGATCTTAATGAGCAGTTCTTC.

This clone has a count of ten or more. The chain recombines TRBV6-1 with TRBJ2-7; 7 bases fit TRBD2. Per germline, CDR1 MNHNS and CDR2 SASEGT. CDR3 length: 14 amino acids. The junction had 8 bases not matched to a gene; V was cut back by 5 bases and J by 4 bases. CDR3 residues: CASSPTGGSYEQYF. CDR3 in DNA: TGTGCCAGCAGTCCCACCGGCGGGAGTTACGAGCAGTACTTC.

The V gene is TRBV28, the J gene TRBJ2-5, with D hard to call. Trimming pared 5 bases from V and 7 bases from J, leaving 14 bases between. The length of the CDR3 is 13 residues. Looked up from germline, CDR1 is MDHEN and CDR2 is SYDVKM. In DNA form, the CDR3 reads TGTGCCAGCAGTCGACCGGGCCCCCGGACCCAGTACTTC. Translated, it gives CASSRPGPRTQYF.

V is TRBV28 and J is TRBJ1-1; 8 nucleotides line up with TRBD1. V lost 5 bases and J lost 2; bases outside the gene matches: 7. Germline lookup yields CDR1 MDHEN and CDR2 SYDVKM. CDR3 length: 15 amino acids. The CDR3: CASSPGQGRNTEAFF. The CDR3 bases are TGTGCCAGCAGTCCCGGACAGGGAAGAAACACTGAAGCTTTCTTT.